This T cell receptor beta chain comes out of a study of blood T cells in healthy people across ages. CDR1 MGHDK and CDR2 SYGVNS come from the germline V gene. CDR3 length: 21 amino acids. Losses at the gene ends were 1 base for V and 6 bases for J; bases not matched to a gene: 23. Notes on the study in general: Not knowing donor CMV status may have confounded expanded clonotype changes. Among T cells, TCR beta diversity per million cells dropped roughly linearly as age rose.

This clonotype was seen more than once but under ten times. The target antigen is unknown. The use of a sample-barcoded 5' primer and a J-beta primer mix characterized a second PCR of 7 to 11 cycles. Tagging of each cDNA molecule was performed by a template-switch adaptor with 12 random nucleotides. TCRdb reprocessed the 5' RACE reads with MiXCR, giving one entry per CDR3 protein. The table lists approximately 2,000,000 distinct CDR3 sequences, about two fifths of them singletons. Sequenced input: blood. V and J are TRBV25-1 and TRBJ2-2; 7 nucleotides align to TRBD1. The source of this sequence is a human donor in good health. CDR3 coding DNA: TGTGCCAGCAGTGAATTCTTTGTGAACTACAGGGGATCTAAGTCCGCCGGGGAGCTGTTTTTT. Protein sequence: CASSEFFVNYRGSKSAGELFF.